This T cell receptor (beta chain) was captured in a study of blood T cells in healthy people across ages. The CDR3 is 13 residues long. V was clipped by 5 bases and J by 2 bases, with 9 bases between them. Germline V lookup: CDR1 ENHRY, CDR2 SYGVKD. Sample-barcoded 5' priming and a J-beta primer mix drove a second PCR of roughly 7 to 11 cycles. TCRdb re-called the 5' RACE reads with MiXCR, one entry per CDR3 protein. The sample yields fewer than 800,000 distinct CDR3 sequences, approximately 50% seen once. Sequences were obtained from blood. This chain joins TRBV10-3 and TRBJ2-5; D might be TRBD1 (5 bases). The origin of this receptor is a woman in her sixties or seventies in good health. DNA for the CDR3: TGTGCCATCAGTCCAGGGAATCAAGAGACCCAGTACTTC. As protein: CAISPGNQETQYF.